This entry lists 27 T cell receptor beta chains sequenced from one sample in a study of blood T cell repertoires in COVID-19. Here immunoSEQ multiplex PCR was the method, and the copy in TCRdb shows in-frame clones only, minus some. The repertoire consists of 65,000 to 95,000 clones, with around 82% occurring once and the leading ten covering about a third. Sequenced: peripheral blood. These TCRs come from a man in his 60s with COVID-19, enrolled during active disease.

The rearrangement uses TRBV2 and TRBJ2-7; the D gene is possibly TRBD2 (5 bases). The CDR3 has 12 residues. The germline gives CDR1 SNHLY, CDR2 FYNNEI. V was trimmed by 6 bases and J by 6 bases, leaving 12 bases between them. The DNA for the CDR3 is TGTGCCAGCAGCTCCGGGGAACCCGAGCAGTACTTC. Amino acid sequence: CASSSGEPEQYF.

This rearrangement joins TRBV10-3 to TRBJ2-5, with D perhaps matching TRBD1 (5 bases). The CDR3 sequence is 13 residues long. Trimming left V 4 bases short and J 0 bases short, with 6 bases between. Germline V gene lookup returns CDR1 ENHRY and CDR2 SYGVKD. CDR3 sequence: CAISARDQETQYF. CDR3 DNA sequence: TGTGCCATCAGTGCCAGGGACCAAGAGACCCAGTACTTC.

This clone was seen only once. This chain links TRBV4-3 with TRBJ1-2; 8 bases are a match to TRBD1. Losses at the gene ends were 3 bases for V and 3 bases for J; bases not matched to a gene: 9. Germline V gene data show CDR1 as LGHNA and CDR2 as YSLEER. There are 16 residues in the CDR3. CDR3 DNA sequence: TGCGCCAGCAGCCAGGATCCGACAGGGGAATACTATGGCTACACCTTC. Translated, it gives CASSQDPTGEYYGYTF.

The V and J genes are TRBV5-5 and TRBJ2-2, with 8 bases that match TRBD1. V shed 2 bases, J shed 0 bases, and the junction held 9 bases outside the gene matches. CDR3 length: 18 residues. Germline loops: CDR1 SGHKS, CDR2 YYEKEE (reference sequence). CDR3 sequence (DNA): TGTGCCAGCAGCTTCTGGACAGGGCCGACAGCGAACACCGGGGAGCTGTTTTTT. Its translation: CASSFWTGPTANTGELFF.

The chain combines TRBV10-3 with TRBJ2-2; 10 nucleotides align to TRBD2. Unmatched junction bases numbered 7, after V lost 2 bases and J lost 4 bases. Per germline, CDR1 ENHRY and CDR2 SYGVKD. The CDR3 loop spans 17 amino acids. The CDR3 spells CAISESLAGAPTGELFF. The CDR3 nucleotides are TGTGCCATCAGTGAGAGTCTAGCGGGGGCCCCCACCGGGGAGCTGTTTTTT.

The chain uses TRBV24-1 and TRBJ2-1, with D perhaps TRBD1 (6 bases). V gave up 9 bases and J gave up 9 bases, with 14 bases separating them. The CDR3 is 12 amino acids. Germline V gives CDR1 KGHDR, CDR2 SFDVKD. Here the CDR3 reads CATSTGLGEQFF. CDR3 DNA sequence: TGTGCCACCTCTACAGGGTTGGGTGAGCAGTTCTTC.

A single count supports this clone. The chain employs TRBV6-1 and TRBJ1-2; tentatively, D is TRBD1 (5 bases). The CDR3 length is 14 residues. V lost 0 bases and J 8 bases, leaving 13 bases between the germline ends. Germline CDR1 reads MNHNS; CDR2 reads SASEGT. CDR3 nucleotides: TGTGCCAGCAGTGAAGCGCGAAGGGGTGGAGGCTACACCTTC. Protein product: CASSEARRGGGYTF.

This clone appeared once. V is TRBV5-8 and J is TRBJ1-2, with 8 bases fitting TRBD1. With V trimmed by 2 bases and J by 4 bases, 4 bases remained unmatched. The CDR3 covers 14 residues. Germline V gene lookup returns CDR1 SGHTS and CDR2 YDEGEE. CDR3 coding DNA: TGTGCCAGCAGCTTAGACAGGGGCACCTATGGCTACACCTTC. Translating gives CASSLDRGTYGYTF.

CDR3 amino acids: CASTETRPSGNEQFF. Written as DNA, the CDR3 is TGTGCCAGCACCGAGACTAGACCGAGTGGGAATGAGCAGTTCTTC. The rearrangement uses TRBV27 and TRBJ2-1, with D perhaps matching TRBD2 (6 bases). CDR1 and CDR2 from the germline V gene are MNHEY and SMNVEV (reference sequence). Trimming cost V 7 bases and J 7 bases, with 20 bases left between them. This CDR3 comprises 15 residues.

The V call is TRBV7-2, the J call TRBJ1-1; D unresolved. Germline CDR1 and CDR2: SGHTA and FQGNSA. CDR3 length equals 14 residues. With 3 bases removed from V and 1 base from J, the gap between germline ends came to 9 bases. This CDR3 reads CASSFGNTNTEAFF. CDR3 DNA sequence: TGTGCCAGCAGCTTCGGGAACACGAACACTGAAGCTTTCTTT.

This clone was observed a few times. This sequence joins TRBV5-6 and TRBJ1-2, with 9 bases fitting TRBD1. The trim removed 2 bases at V and 4 bases at J, leaving 12 bases unmatched. The germline gives CDR1 SGHDT, CDR2 YYEEEE. This CDR3 has 17 amino acids. CDR3: CASSLRFGQGWIYGYTF. Written as DNA, the CDR3 is TGTGCCAGCAGCTTAAGATTCGGACAGGGGTGGATCTATGGCTACACCTTC. The complete variable domain, with remaining parts taken from reference TRBV5-6 and TRBJ1-2, reads DAGVTQSPTHLIKTRGQQVTLRCSPKSGHDTVSWYQQALGQGPQFIFQYYEEEERQRGNFPDRFSGHQFPNYSSELNVNALLLGDSALYLCASSLRFGQGWIYGYTFGSGTRLTVV.

V gene TRBV20-1 combines with J gene TRBJ2-7, with 10 bases lining up with TRBD2. There are 14 residues in the CDR3. Trimming took 3 bases from V and 2 from J; bases not matched to a gene: 4. Per the germline V gene, CDR1 is DFQATT and CDR2 is SNEGSKA (reference sequence). The CDR3 DNA follows: TGCAGTGCTAGTTCTAGCGGGAGAACCTACGAGCAGTACTTC. It is translated as CSASSSGRTYEQYF.

Written as DNA, the CDR3 is TGCGCCAGCAGCCCGGACAGACCTGGGGCCAACGTCCTGACTTTC. Translating it yields CASSPDRPGANVLTF. The chain employs TRBV5-1 and TRBJ2-6, with D possibly being TRBD1 (6 bases). V lost 4 bases, J lost 2 bases, and 10 bases lay in between. The CDR3 runs to 15 residues. CDR1 SGHRS and CDR2 YFSETQ come from the germline V gene.

The gene calls are TRBV12-3 or TRBV12-4 and TRBJ1-2, with 7 positions matching TRBD1. The length of the CDR3 is 13 residues. The ends lost 6 bases at V and 7 bases at J; junction bases unmatched: 8. CDR3 in amino acids: CASSLGTAVGYTF. The CDR3 nucleotides read TGTGCCAGCAGCCTCGGGACAGCAGTTGGCTACACCTTC.

The J gene is TRBJ1-3, the V gene TRBV5-1, with D unresolved. V was shortened by 4 bases and J by 0 bases, with 8 bases between the two germline ends. This CDR3 contains 14 residues. Germline V gene sequence: CDR1 SGHRS, CDR2 YFSETQ. The CDR3 DNA reads as TGCGCCAGCAGCAATGAGCCCTCTGGAAACACCATATATTTT. As protein: CASSNEPSGNTIYF.

The V gene is TRBV9, the J gene TRBJ2-3, with no clear D. V was pared by 2 bases and J by 5 bases, with 6 bases between. From germline, CDR1 is SGDLS and CDR2 YYNGEE. There are 12 residues in the CDR3. CDR3: CASSVAGDTQYF. The CDR3 DNA reads TGTGCCAGCAGCGTGGCAGGAGATACGCAGTATTTT.

The chain couples TRBV5-1 to TRBJ2-3, with D perhaps TRBD2 (6 bases). With 2 bases removed from V and 6 bases from J, the gap between germline ends came to 10 bases. This CDR3 is built from 13 residues. Germline lookup yields CDR1 SGHRS and CDR2 YFSETQ. The chain's CDR3 is CASSFLRGDTQYF. The CDR3 DNA is TGCGCCAGCAGCTTCCTTCGGGGGGATACGCAGTATTTT.

CDR3 bases: TGTGCCAGCAGCTTGGGGGGGCAAGGGTCTGAAGCTTTCTTT. It encodes CASSLGGQGSEAFF. The chain is built from TRBV5-8 and TRBJ1-1; a possible D gene is TRBD1 (6 bases). V was shortened by 0 bases and J by 6 bases, with 12 bases between the two germline ends. This CDR3 region has 14 residues. From germline, CDR1 is SGHTS and CDR2 YDEGEE.

This chain connects TRBV7-9 to TRBJ2-4, with TRBD2 as a possible D gene (6 bases). The CDR3 totals 13 residues. V was trimmed by 5 bases and J by 5 bases, leaving 10 bases between them. Germline assignment: CDR1 SEHNR and CDR2 FQNEAQ (reference sequence). CDR3 DNA: TGTGCCAGCAGCCTACCGGGAGAAAACATTCAGTACTTC. Translating it yields CASSLPGENIQYF.

A remark on this clone: The junction does not match germline at one end; this may be a read error. V gene TRBV5-1 combines with J gene TRBJ1-3; a weak D match, TRBD1 (5 bases). Germline loops: CDR1 SGHRS, CDR2 YFSETQ. There are 15 residues in the CDR3. CDR3 bases: TGCGCCAGCAGCTTAGGAGGGGCCCTTGGAGACACCATATATTTT. It is translated as CASSLGGALGDTIYF.

The chain recombines TRBV25-1 with TRBJ2-7; D not certain. V gave up 7 bases and J gave up 3 bases, with 4 bases separating them. The CDR3 spans 10 residues. Germline-derived CDR1 and CDR2 are MGHDK and SYGVNS. The CDR3 region has the DNA TGTGCCAGCAAACTCTACGAGCAGTACTTC. Its protein is CASKLYEQYF.

As regards this clone: Mismatch with germline at one junction end may stem from a read error. The chain links TRBV2 to TRBJ2-1; 8 bases align to TRBD1. This CDR3 is 13 amino acids long. Germline values: CDR1 SNHLY, CDR2 FYNNEI. CDR3 in DNA: TGTGCCAGCAAACTGGACAGGGTCAATGGGCAGTTCTTC. Residues: CASKLDRVNGQFF. Combining the CDR3 with reference TRBV2 and TRBJ2-1 gives the whole variable domain EPEVTQTPSHQVTQMGQEVILRCVPISNHLYFYWYRQILGQKVEFLVSFYNNEISEKSEIFDDQFSVERPDGSNFTLKIRSTKLEDSAMYFCASKLDRVNGQFFGPGTRLTVL.

This sequence joins TRBV19 and TRBJ1-1, with D perhaps TRBD1 (6 bases). The CDR3 runs to 14 residues. Trimming stripped 6 bases from V and 0 bases from J, with 11 bases between. Looked up from germline, CDR1 is LNHDA and CDR2 is SQIVND (reference sequence). The CDR3 region is CASRNRVMNTEAFF. In DNA form, the CDR3 reads TGTGCCAGTAGGAACAGGGTGATGAACACTGAAGCTTTCTTT.

The gene calls are TRBV3-1 (or the pseudogene TRBV3-2) and TRBJ2-1, with a weak D call TRBD2 (6 bases). In germline, CDR1 is LGHDT, CDR2 YNNKEL (reference sequence). The length of the CDR3 is 12 residues. The ends were cut back, 8 bases at V and 6 bases at J, with 11 bases in the middle. The CDR3 here is CASGTYINEQFF. CDR3 DNA: TGTGCCAGCGGGACTTACATCAATGAGCAGTTCTTC.

The V and J genes are TRBV27 and TRBJ1-2, with D unclear. V gave up 5 bases and J gave up 4 bases, with 20 bases separating them. The CDR3 totals 16 residues. Germline V gives CDR1 MNHEY, CDR2 SMNVEV (reference sequence). The CDR3 DNA follows: TGTGCCAGCAGTCCCAGCGGCGGTGCAACAACCTATGGCTACACCTTC. Amino acid sequence: CASSPSGGATTYGYTF.

The chain recombines TRBV3-1 (or the pseudogene TRBV3-2) with TRBJ1-4, with a weak D call TRBD1 (6 bases). V shed 2 bases and J shed 7 bases, with 11 bases lying between them. Germline CDR1 LGHDT, CDR2 YNNKEL (reference sequence). CDR3 size: 14 residues. CDR3 sequence: CASSQPQGTEKLFF. The CDR3 DNA sequence: TGTGCCAGCAGCCAACCGCAGGGGACTGAAAAACTGTTTTTT.

This clone was detected a few times. The V and J genes are TRBV5-8 and TRBJ1-1; 7 bases match TRBD1. The germline V gene has CDR1 SGHTS and CDR2 YDEGEE. The CDR3 is 16 amino acids. The J segment lost 0 bases and the V segment lost 0 bases, leaving 5 bases of the junction unmatched. The CDR3 loop is CASSLGAGGVNTEAFF. The CDR3 DNA reads as TGTGCCAGCAGCTTGGGGGCAGGGGGAGTGAACACTGAAGCTTTCTTT.